The 22 T cell receptor beta chains listed next were all sequenced from one sample in a study of OX40 agonist ivuxolimab in advanced cancers. The data were produced by immunoSEQ multiplex PCR, yet TCRdb's version contains in-frame clones alone and is incomplete. Of around 60,000 clones detected, roughly three quarters appear once; the ten largest clones hold about 1.2%. This sample comprised CD4+ or CD8+ T cells sorted from blood, obtained in a trial of the OX40 agonist ivuxolimab. These receptors were obtained from an adult with an advanced solid tumor such as melanoma, head and neck, liver or kidney cancer.

The V call is TRBV13, the J call TRBJ2-5; D may correspond to TRBD1 or TRBD2 (5 bases each). The V gene lost 1 base and the J gene lost 3 bases, with 12 bases spanning the gap. The V gene's germline CDR1 is PRHDT and CDR2 FYEKMQ (reference sequence). CDR3 size: 15 residues. Here the CDR3 DNA reads TGTGCCAGCAGCTTAGATAGCGACAGAAAAGAGACCCAGTACTTC. Its protein is CASSLDSDRKETQYF. The whole variable domain, remainder taken from reference TRBV13 and TRBJ2-5, is AAGVIQSPRHLIKEKRETATLKCYPIPRHDTVYWYQQGPGQDPQFLISFYEKMQSDKGSIPDRFSAQQFSDYHSELNMSSLELGDSALYFCASSLDSDRKETQYFGPGTRLLVL.

The chain is built from TRBV11-3 and TRBJ2-2, with D hard to call. The CDR3 has 13 residues. Germline V CDR1 and CDR2: SGHNT, YENEEA. With 2 bases removed from V and 4 bases from J, the gap between germline ends came to 5 bases. Written as DNA, the CDR3 is TGTGCCAGCAGCTTAACCCTCACCGGGGAGCTGTTTTTT. Translating it yields CASSLTLTGELFF.

The chain is built from TRBV2 and TRBJ2-5; D possibly corresponds to TRBD2 (6 bases). CDR3 length: 13 amino acids. Per the germline V gene, CDR1 is SNHLY and CDR2 is FYNNEI. V was trimmed by 4 bases and J by 6 bases, leaving 12 bases between them. CDR3 in amino acids: CASSVGDLKTQYF. The CDR3 coding sequence is TGTGCCAGCAGTGTGGGGGACTTGAAGACCCAGTACTTC.

The chain is built from TRBV2 and TRBJ2-7; tentatively, D is TRBD1 (6 bases). The V gene lost 6 bases and the J gene lost 4 bases, with 13 bases spanning the gap. Germline V gives CDR1 SNHLY, CDR2 FYNNEI. This CDR3 spans 13 amino acids. This CDR3 reads CASRGGPKYEQYF. CDR3 nucleotides: TGTGCCAGCAGAGGGGGACCGAAGTACGAGCAGTACTTC.

Remarks on this clone: One junction end disagrees with the germline gene, perhaps due to a read error. The rearrangement links TRBV6-4 to TRBJ1-1; no reliable D call. Germline V lookup: CDR1 MRHNA, CDR2 SNTAGT. This CDR3 spans 13 amino acids. The CDR3 DNA follows: TGTACCAGCAGTGACTTTGGAAACACTGAAGCTTTCTTT. Translated, it gives CTSSDFGNTEAFF.

The gene calls are TRBV21-1 and TRBJ1-2; the table's D call, TRBD1, was not checked against the DNA. TRBV21-1 is tagged as a pseudogene. The CDR3 extends over 12 amino acids. CDR3 region: CASSRYRGGYTF. In DNA, the CDR3 is TGTGCCAGCAGCCGCTACAGGGGGGGCTACACCTTC.

The gene calls are TRBV28 and TRBJ1-4; D is possibly TRBD1 (6 bases). Looked up from germline, CDR1 is MDHEN and CDR2 is SYDVKM. This CDR3 is 15 amino acids long. The ends were cut back, 5 bases at V and 3 bases at J, with 13 bases in the middle. In DNA form, the CDR3 reads TGTGCCAGCAGTACTACAGGGAGGGCTAATGAAAAACTGTTTTTT. It encodes CASSTTGRANEKLFF.

The chain links TRBV13 to TRBJ2-5; 15 bases line up with TRBD2. J was trimmed by 5 bases and V by 5 bases; bases with no gene match: 12. CDR3 size: 18 residues. CDR1 is PRHDT and CDR2 is FYEKMQ in the germline V gene (reference sequence). DNA of the CDR3: TGTGCCAGCAGCCATCGGACTAGCGGGGGGGCAGGCAGTGAGACCCAGTACTTC. It encodes CASSHRTSGGAGSETQYF.

The chain uses TRBV18 and TRBJ2-1; D gene ambiguous. Germline V gene lookup returns CDR1 KGHSH and CDR2 LQKENI. Trimming shortened V by 2 bases and J by 9 bases, and 26 bases separated the two germline ends. The CDR3 has 18 amino acids. This CDR3 reads CASSPTSKRGARFGEQFF. The CDR3 DNA reads TGTGCCAGCTCACCAACGTCAAAACGTGGTGCAAGATTCGGTGAGCAGTTCTTC.

The chain has TRBV6-1 and TRBJ2-2; 8 bases map to TRBD1. The germline CDR1 and CDR2 sequences are MNHNS and SASEGT. Trimming removed 9 bases from V and 3 bases from J; junction bases left unmatched: 3. The CDR3 consists of 13 residues. The CDR3 nucleotides read TGTGCCAGTTGGACAGGGTACACCGGGGAGCTGTTTTTT. Residues: CASWTGYTGELFF.

This clone was observed a single time. The V gene is TRBV19, the J gene TRBJ1-5; tentative D call: TRBD1 (6 bases). The CDR3 is made up of 17 amino acids. Trimming removed 1 base at V and 6 bases at J, with 19 bases between. The V gene's germline CDR1 is LNHDA and CDR2 SQIVND (reference sequence). In DNA form, the CDR3 reads TGTGCCAGTAGTATAGCGAGGTCTGACAGGAACAGTCAGCCCCAGCATTTT. It translates to CASSIARSDRNSQPQHF.

The chain couples TRBV5-1 to TRBJ1-4, with 8 bases lining up with TRBD1. Trimming cost V 0 bases and J 3 bases; bases outside gene matches: 4. CDR3 length: 16 residues. Germline V CDR1 and CDR2: SGHRS, YFSETQ. This CDR3 reads CASSLGSTGANEKLFF. CDR3 DNA sequence: TGCGCCAGCAGCTTGGGTTCGACAGGGGCTAATGAAAAACTGTTTTTT.

This sequence joins TRBV27 and TRBJ2-7; D assignment may be TRBD1 or TRBD2 (5 bases each). Looked up from germline, CDR1 is MNHEY and CDR2 is SMNVEV (reference sequence). V lost 3 bases and J lost 5, with 11 bases in between. CDR3 size: 13 residues. The CDR3 sequence is CASSFQRGHEQYF. CDR3 bases: TGTGCCAGCAGTTTTCAACGGGGCCACGAGCAGTACTTC.

This chain uses TRBV2 with TRBJ1-2, with D possibly matching TRBD1 (6 bases). The CDR3 is 16 amino acids. Trimming removed 5 bases at V and 0 bases at J, with 16 bases between. Per germline, CDR1 SNHLY and CDR2 FYNNEI. The CDR3 sequence: CASSPGDIQSNYGYTF. CDR3 nucleotides: TGTGCCAGCAGTCCAGGGGACATACAATCTAACTATGGCTACACCTTC.

This clone appeared once. V gene TRBV28 combines with J gene TRBJ2-3, with 9 bases lining up with TRBD2. The CDR3 consists of 14 residues. Per germline, CDR1 MDHEN and CDR2 SYDVKM. V was clipped by 5 bases and J by 6 bases; unmatched bases: 6. The CDR3 DNA sequence: TGTGCCAGCAGTCGAGCGGGAGGACATGATACGCAGTATTTT. Translated, it gives CASSRAGGHDTQYF. The full variable domain, rest sourced from reference TRBV28 and TRBJ2-3, is DVKVTQSSRYLVKRTGEKVFLECVQDMDHENMFWYRQDPGLGLRLIYFSYDVKMKEKGDIPEGYSVSREKKERFSLILESASTNQTSMYLCASSRAGGHDTQYFGPGTRLTVL.

The chain carries TRBV20-1 and TRBJ2-7; D is unresolved. Germline V gives CDR1 DFQATT, CDR2 SNEGSKA (reference sequence). The V and J ends lost 6 bases and 3 bases respectively, with 9 bases between them. CDR3 length: 11 residues. For the CDR3, the DNA is TGCAGTGCCGCTGACAACTACGAGCAGTACTTC. It specifies CSAADNYEQYF.

V is TRBV13 and J is TRBJ2-2; the D gene is possibly TRBD1 (6 bases). V dropped 7 bases and J dropped 9 bases, with 15 bases sitting between them. The germline gives CDR1 PRHDT, CDR2 FYEKMQ (reference sequence). CDR3 length: 13 residues. CDR3 coding DNA: TGTGCCAGCACCTACTTCCGGGACAGGGAGCTGTTTTTT. Translating gives CASTYFRDRELFF.

V is TRBV6-1 and J is TRBJ1-5; D is undetermined. Germline CDR1 reads MNHNS; CDR2 reads SASEGT. The CDR3 length is 16 residues. Trimming pared 3 bases from V and 2 bases from J, leaving 14 bases between. CDR3 in amino acids: CASSDDFFGGNQPQHF. In DNA form, the CDR3 reads TGTGCCAGCAGTGATGACTTCTTCGGGGGCAATCAGCCCCAGCATTTT.

This rearrangement joins TRBV11-2 to TRBJ2-7; D may correspond to TRBD1 or TRBD2 (5 bases each). Germline V gives CDR1 SGHAT, CDR2 FQNNGV. Between the trimmed V and J ends, which lost 6 bases and 2 bases, there was a span of 17 bases. This CDR3 comprises 15 residues. DNA for the CDR3: TGTGCCAGCAGTTTCCTAGGGCAGGGACCCTACGAGCAGTACTTC. Translated, it gives CASSFLGQGPYEQYF.

This clone was counted a single time. The V call is TRBV27, the J call TRBJ2-3; D is ambiguous. The CDR3 runs 15 residues. CDR1 MNHEY and CDR2 SMNVEV come from the germline V gene (reference sequence). The germline V and J ends were trimmed by 0 bases and 3 bases, with 10 bases remaining between them. The CDR3 DNA reads as TGTGCCAGCAGTTTATCGTGGGGTAATACAGATACGCAGTATTTT. Its translation is CASSLSWGNTDTQYF.

The chain uses TRBV9 and TRBJ2-2; 10 nucleotides line up with TRBD1. Germline lookup yields CDR1 SGDLS and CDR2 YYNGEE. The CDR3 has 17 amino acids. Germline trimming cut 2 bases from V and 7 bases from J; bases unmatched to any gene: 11. The CDR3 DNA reads as TGTGCCAGCAGCGTGGGACAGGGGCGAACCGACGGCGGGGAGCTGTTTTTT. Its translation: CASSVGQGRTDGGELFF. The full variable domain, completed using reference TRBV9 and TRBJ2-2, is DSGVTQTPKHLITATGQRVTLRCSPRSGDLSVYWYQQSLDQGLQFLIQYYNGEERAKGNILERFSAQQFPDLHSELNLSSLELGDSALYFCASSVGQGRTDGGELFFGEGSRLTVL.

The chain uses TRBV18 and TRBJ2-2; maybe TRBD2 (6 bases). The CDR3 contains 18 residues. V was clipped by 2 bases and J by 1 base, with 17 bases between them. The V gene's germline CDR1 is KGHSH and CDR2 LQKENI. This CDR3 reads CASSPLVWEAQNTGELFF. The CDR3 DNA sequence: TGTGCCAGCTCACCATTGGTATGGGAGGCTCAGAACACCGGGGAGCTGTTTTTT.